A selection of T cell receptor beta chains follows, all from one sample in a study of identical twins. In TCRdb, the 5' RACE reads were re-called with MiXCR into one record per CDR3 protein. The table has about 720,000 distinct CDR3 sequences, over 15% seen once. The same sample was also studied in work on T cells expressing NK-cell markers.

The specimen sequenced was PBMCs. The receptors derive from a woman aged 18-29 years in good health. The CDR3 runs from the conserved cysteine through the conserved F or W. Each record gives: clone size, J gene, D gene, V gene, CDR3 protein, CDR3 DNA. D genes are given only for firm matches. The listing skips clone size in some rows; elsewhere it reads once, few, many or a size class.

few	TRBJ1-6	TRBD1	TRBV27	CASSFGTANSPLHF	TGTGCCAGCAGTTTTGGGACAGCTAATTCACCCCTCCACTTT
many	TRBJ2-7	NA	TRBV12-3/TRBV12-4	CASSLGPNYEQYF	TGTGCCAGCAGTTTGGGTCCTAATTACGAGCAGTACTTC
few	TRBJ2-7	NA	TRBV10-3	CAIRRGTNYEQYF	TGTGCCATCAGAAGGGGGACCAACTACGAGCAGTACTTC
few	TRBJ2-6	NA	TRBV9	CASSVTGANVLTF	TGTGCCAGCAGCGTAACTGGGGCCAACGTCCTGACTTTC
few	TRBJ2-1	TRBD2	TRBV2	CASTNGTSGYNEQFF	TGTGCCAGCACCAACGGGACTAGCGGGTACAATGAGCAGTTCTTC
NA	TRBJ1-4	TRBD1	TRBV20-1	CSAIGQGEKLFF	TGCAGTGCCATCGGACAGGGGGAAAAACTGTTTTTT
NA	TRBJ1-1	NA	TRBV12-3/TRBV12-4	CASSPRINTEAFF	TGTGCCAGCAGCCCGAGGATAAACACTGAAGCTTTCTTT
many	TRBJ1-2	TRBD1	TRBV7-9	CASSSRQGAYGYTF	TGTGCCAGCAGCTCTCGACAGGGGGCATATGGCTACACCTTC
few	TRBJ2-5	NA	TRBV11-3	CASSWGQETQYF	TGTGCCAGCAGCTGGGGACAAGAGACCCAGTACTTC
NA	TRBJ2-3	TRBD2	TRBV5-1	CASSLRSGGADTQYF	TGCGCCAGCAGCTTGCGGAGCGGGGGGGCAGATACGCAGTATTTT
NA	TRBJ2-1	TRBD2	TRBV5-1	CASSPRGSGRGDPSYNEQFF	TGCGCCAGCAGCCCCCGGGGGAGCGGGAGGGGCGATCCCTCCTACAATGAGCAGTTCTTC
few	TRBJ2-1	TRBD2	TRBV18	CASSPPSGSYNEQFF	TGTGCCAGCTCACCACCCAGCGGGAGCTATAATGAGCAGTTCTTC
few	TRBJ2-5	NA	TRBV10-3	CAISDVRLARETQYF	TGTGCCATCAGTGATGTCCGCCTAGCTCGGGAGACCCAGTACTTC
few	TRBJ2-2	TRBD1	TRBV12-3/TRBV12-4	CASRAGTGNTGELFF	TGTGCCAGCAGGGCCGGGACAGGGAACACCGGGGAGCTGTTTTTT
few	TRBJ2-5	NA	TRBV7-8	CASSSLGETRQETQYF	TGTGCCAGCAGCTCCCTTGGTGAGACTCGCCAAGAGACCCAGTACTTC
NA	TRBJ2-7	NA	TRBV29-1	CSVGVGGAPYEQYF	TGCAGCGTTGGGGTGGGGGGCGCGCCCTACGAGCAGTACTTC
few	TRBJ2-7	NA	TRBV20-1	CSARDRRAWEQYF	TGCAGTGCTAGAGATCGTCGTGCTTGGGAGCAGTACTTC
few	TRBJ2-5	NA	TRBV5-1	CASSLIPGGQETQYF	TGCGCCAGCAGCTTGATCCCCGGGGGACAAGAGACCCAGTACTTC
NA	TRBJ2-7	NA	TRBV29-1	CSVEGGTYEQYF	TGCAGCGTTGAAGGGGGGACCTACGAGCAGTACTTC
NA	TRBJ2-1	TRBD2	TRBV14	CASSQVSLASGVYNEQFF	TGTGCCAGCAGCCAAGTAAGCCTGGCTAGCGGGGTTTACAATGAGCAGTTCTTC
NA	TRBJ2-3	NA	TRBV20-1	CSASPIDTQYF	TGCAGTGCTAGCCCTATAGATACGCAGTATTTT
NA	TRBJ2-5	NA	TRBV5-1	CASSLAYVRQKTQYF	TGCGCCAGCAGCTTGGCGTATGTCAGGCAAAAGACCCAGTACTTC
NA	TRBJ2-1	NA	TRBV2	CASESAGYNRNNEQFF	TGTGCCAGCGAGTCAGCGGGCTACAACAGGAACAATGAGCAGTTCTTC
few	TRBJ2-3	TRBD2	TRBV7-9	CASSFFTGGSTDTQYF	TGTGCCAGCAGCTTCTTTACGGGGGGAAGCACAGATACGCAGTATTTT
once	TRBJ2-3	NA	TRBV12-2	CARWGLAAHGTQYF	TGTGCAAGGTGGGGACTAGCGGCCCACGGGACGCAGTATTTT
many	TRBJ1-5	NA	TRBV12-3/TRBV12-4	CASSFSSSQHF	TGTGCCAGCAGTTTTAGTTCGTCCCAGCATTTT
once	TRBJ2-7	TRBD1	TRBV6-2/TRBV6-3	CASSYSRDRSGARVGEQYF	TGTGCCAGCAGTTACTCGCGGGACAGGAGCGGCGCTCGGGTTGGCGAGCAGTACTTC
NA	TRBJ2-7	NA	TRBV12-3/TRBV12-4	CASSPGTPTLERFYEQYF	TGTGCCAGCAGCCCCGGGACACCCACCCTAGAACGTTTCTACGAGCAGTACTTC
NA	TRBJ1-1	NA	TRBV12-3/TRBV12-4	CASSNHELWTEAFF	TGTGCCAGCAGCAACCACGAACTTTGGACTGAAGCTTTCTTT
many	TRBJ2-7	NA	TRBV9	CASSLGGPEVYEQYF	TGTGCCAGCAGCCTTGGGGGGCCGGAGGTCTACGAGCAGTACTTC
NA	TRBJ1-1	NA	TRBV10-1	CASSDGGDKAEAFF	TGCGCCAGCAGTGACGGGGGGGACAAGGCTGAAGCTTTCTTT
NA	TRBJ2-3	TRBD1	TRBV10-3	CAISEGGQGTDTQYF	TGTGCCATCAGTGAGGGGGGACAGGGCACAGATACGCAGTATTTT
NA	TRBJ2-1	TRBD2	TRBV10-3	CAISGGTSGSDEQFF	TGTGCCATCAGTGGGGGGACTAGCGGGAGTGATGAGCAGTTCTTC
NA	TRBJ2-2	NA	TRBV10-1	CASSEHNTGELFF	TGCGCCAGCAGTGAACATAACACCGGGGAGCTGTTTTTT
NA	TRBJ2-1	NA	TRBV20-1	CSAKNDRRTSSYNEQFF	TGCAGTGCTAAGAATGACAGGAGGACAAGCTCCTACAATGAGCAGTTCTTC
few	TRBJ2-7	NA	TRBV10-3	CAISESAQATYEQYF	TGTGCCATCAGTGAGTCAGCCCAGGCTACCTACGAGCAGTACTTC
NA	TRBJ2-5	TRBD2	TRBV20-1	CSAAGGSGRAGETQYF	TGCAGTGCTGCAGGGGGTAGCGGGAGGGCGGGAGAGACCCAGTACTTC
few	TRBJ2-5	NA	TRBV6-5	CASSYSLEASGTQYF	TGTGCCAGCAGTTACTCTTTAGAAGCCTCCGGGACCCAGTACTTC
NA	TRBJ2-4	TRBD1	TRBV20-1	CSANTGGSLAKNIQYF	TGCAGTGCTAACACAGGGGGCTCCCTAGCCAAAAACATTCAGTACTTC
NA	TRBJ2-5	NA	TRBV30	CAWSSEASTQYF	TGTGCCTGGAGTTCTGAGGCGTCGACCCAGTACTTC
NA	TRBJ1-4	TRBD1	TRBV9	CASSVGPRGGDEKLFF	TGTGCCAGCAGCGTAGGCCCCAGGGGGGGGGATGAAAAACTGTTTTTT
few	TRBJ2-2	TRBD1	TRBV29-1	CSADRVNTGELFF	TGCAGCGCAGACAGGGTTAACACCGGGGAGCTGTTTTTT
few	TRBJ1-1	TRBD1	TRBV5-1	CASSLGQGSSEAFF	TGCGCCAGCAGCTTAGGACAGGGGAGTTCCGAAGCTTTCTTT
NA	TRBJ2-2	NA	TRBV11-2	CASSHPSWGKKGTGELFF	TGTGCCAGCAGCCATCCCAGTTGGGGGAAAAAGGGAACCGGGGAGCTGTTTTTT
few	TRBJ2-2	NA	TRBV12-3/TRBV12-4	CASSPRGRSTGELFF	TGTGCCAGCAGTCCGAGGGGGAGGAGCACCGGGGAGCTGTTTTTT
NA	TRBJ2-2	NA	TRBV29-1	CSVVGGTGELFF	TGCAGCGTTGTTGGGGGCACCGGGGAGCTGTTTTTT
many	TRBJ2-1	NA	TRBV20-1	CSARDVGGSYNEQFF	TGCAGTGCTAGAGATGTCGGGGGATCCTACAATGAGCAGTTCTTC
few	TRBJ2-1	TRBD2	TRBV29-1	CSGRGLAGTNEQFF	TGCAGCGGTAGGGGTCTAGCGGGAACAAATGAGCAGTTCTTC